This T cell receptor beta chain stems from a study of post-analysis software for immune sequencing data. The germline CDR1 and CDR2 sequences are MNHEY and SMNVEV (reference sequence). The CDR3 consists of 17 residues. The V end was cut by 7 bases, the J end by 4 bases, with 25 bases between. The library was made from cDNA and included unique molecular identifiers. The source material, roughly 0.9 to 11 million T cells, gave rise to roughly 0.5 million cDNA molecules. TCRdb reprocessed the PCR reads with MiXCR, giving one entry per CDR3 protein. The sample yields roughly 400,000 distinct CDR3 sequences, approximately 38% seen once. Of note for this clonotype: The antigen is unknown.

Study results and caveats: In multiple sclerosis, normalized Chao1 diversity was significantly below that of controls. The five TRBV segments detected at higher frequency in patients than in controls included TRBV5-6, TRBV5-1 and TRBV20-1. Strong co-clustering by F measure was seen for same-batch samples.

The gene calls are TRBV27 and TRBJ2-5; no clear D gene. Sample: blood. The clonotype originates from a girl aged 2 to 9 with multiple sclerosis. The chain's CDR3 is CASNLNPARLERETQYF. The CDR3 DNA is TGTGCCAGCAACTTAAACCCTGCTCGGTTAGAGAGAGAGACCCAGTACTTC.